This entry lists 8 T cell receptor beta chains sequenced from one sample in a study of breast tumors, draining lymph nodes, adjacent tissues (dated by TCRdb to between 2015 and 2016). Library prep was done by multiplex PCR. The listed sequencing device is Illumina HiSeq 2000. Through fastp at Q25 and MiXCR, TCRdb rebuilt clones from the public reads, retaining in-frame beta chains. Each CDR3 protein gets just one entry, which takes the most common genes and DNA from the rows behind it. This sample lists 200,000 to 250,000 distinct CDR3 sequences; approximately 29% were detected once. Of the sample, approximately 1.5% falls within the top ten clones. The lymph node samples were taken from the axillary draining lymph nodes of breast cancer patients. The sequenced sample consisted of axillary lymph node tissue. The receptors derive from a female donor with breast cancer. Some clones in this sample may be carry-over from other donors' samples.

With respect to this clonotype: One end of the junction fails to match germline, which may point to a read error. The chain joins TRBV2 to TRBJ1-3, with TRBD1 matching over 9 bases. CDR1 and CDR2 (germline): SNHLY, FYNNEI. There are 11 residues in the CDR3. The CDR3 sequence is CASGEQGAVYF. The CDR3 DNA sequence: TGTGCCAGCGGTGAACAGGGGGCCGTATATTTT.

As for this clonotype: A much larger clone lies one base from this, so it may be a read error. The missing conserved phenylalanine or tryptophan at the end of this CDR3 makes a read error likely. The gene calls are TRBV9 and TRBJ2-1, with 7 bases that match TRBD1. Germline CDR1 and CDR2: SGDLS and YYNGEE. V trimming: 3 bases; J trimming: 8 bases; junction bases outside the gene matches: 5. The CDR3 loop spans 13 amino acids. In DNA, the CDR3 is TGTGCCAGCAGCGAGGGGGCGACTGATGAGCAGTTCTCC. Encoded protein: CASSEGATDEQFS.

This clonotype was seen at least ten times. This rearrangement joins TRBV12-3 or TRBV12-4 to TRBJ2-3; 8 nucleotides line up with TRBD2. V gave up 7 bases and J gave up 2 bases; unmatched junction bases: 8. The CDR3 is 15 amino acids. CDR3 in amino acids: CASTQSGSPTDTQYF. In DNA, the CDR3 is TGTGCCAGCACCCAAAGCGGGAGCCCCACAGATACGCAGTATTTT.

This clonotype was detected ten times or more. The chain joins TRBV15 to TRBJ2-2; D is possibly TRBD1 (6 bases). Looked up from germline, CDR1 is LNHNV and CDR2 is YYDKDF (reference sequence). The CDR3 runs 14 residues. V lost 5 bases to trimming and J lost 5 bases, with 12 bases between them. CDR3 amino acids: CATSYRVGTGELFF. CDR3 coding DNA: TGTGCCACCAGCTACAGGGTCGGGACCGGGGAGCTGTTTTTT.

This clonotype came up many times. V is TRBV2 and J is TRBJ2-2; D not certain. Trimming removed 7 bases from V and 0 bases from J, with 9 bases in between. The CDR3 runs to 14 residues. The germline V gene encodes CDR1 SNHLY and CDR2 FYNNEI. The CDR3 protein is CASKSTANTGELFF. As DNA, the CDR3 is TGTGCCAGCAAAAGTACGGCGAACACCGGGGAGCTGTTTTTT.

V is TRBV24-1 and J is TRBJ2-3, with D perhaps matching TRBD1 or TRBD2 (5 bases each). The CDR3 extends over 12 amino acids. V lost 5 bases and J 3 bases, leaving 5 bases between the germline ends. CDR1 and CDR2 from the germline V gene are KGHDR and SFDVKD. CDR3 protein: CATSGGTDTQYF. CDR3 nucleotides: TGTGCCACCAGTGGGGGGACAGATACGCAGTATTTT.

This clonotype was recorded many times. This chain connects TRBV6-5 to TRBJ1-2; 10 bases are a match to TRBD1. The CDR3 covers 12 residues. Germline values: CDR1 MNHEY, CDR2 SVGAGI. V was pared by 5 bases and J by 8 bases, with 2 bases of the junction left unmatched. CDR3 in amino acids: CASSGQGGGYTF. Written as DNA, the CDR3 is TGTGCCAGCAGTGGACAGGGGGGAGGCTACACCTTC.

This clonotype has at least ten counts. The chain has TRBV4-2 and TRBJ2-6, with D tentatively TRBD1 or TRBD2 (7 bases each). Trimming cost V 0 bases and J 2 bases, with 14 bases left between them. Germline V gene sequence: CDR1 LGHNA, CDR2 YNFKEQ. The length of the CDR3 is 18 residues. This CDR3 is CASSQDGEGAPGANVLTF. In nucleotides, the CDR3 is TGTGCCAGCAGCCAAGATGGGGAGGGGGCCCCTGGGGCCAACGTCCTGACTTTC.